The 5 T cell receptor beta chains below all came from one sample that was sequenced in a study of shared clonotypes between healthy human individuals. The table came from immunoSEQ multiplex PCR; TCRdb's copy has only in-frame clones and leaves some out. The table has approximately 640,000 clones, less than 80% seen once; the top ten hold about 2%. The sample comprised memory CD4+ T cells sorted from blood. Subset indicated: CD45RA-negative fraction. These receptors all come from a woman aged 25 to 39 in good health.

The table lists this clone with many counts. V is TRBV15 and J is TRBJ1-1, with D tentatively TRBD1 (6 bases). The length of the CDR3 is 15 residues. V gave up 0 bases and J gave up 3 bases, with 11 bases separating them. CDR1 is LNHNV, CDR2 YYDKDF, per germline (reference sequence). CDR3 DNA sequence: TGTGCCACCAGCAGAGATAGGGCAGGGGACACTGAAGCTTTCTTT. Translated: CATSRDRAGDTEAFF.

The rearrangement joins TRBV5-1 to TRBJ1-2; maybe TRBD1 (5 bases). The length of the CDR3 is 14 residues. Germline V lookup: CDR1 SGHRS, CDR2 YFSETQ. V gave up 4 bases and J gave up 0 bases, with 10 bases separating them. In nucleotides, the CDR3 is TGCGCCAGCAGCGGGGACGGAGCTAACTATGGCTACACCTTC. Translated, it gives CASSGDGANYGYTF.

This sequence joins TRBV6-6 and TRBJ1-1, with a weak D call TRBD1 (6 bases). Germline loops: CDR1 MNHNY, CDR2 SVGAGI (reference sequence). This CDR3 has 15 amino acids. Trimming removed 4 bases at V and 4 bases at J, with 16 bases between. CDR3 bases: TGTGCCAGCAGTTCCCCAGAGACAGGCCGCACTGAAGCTTTCTTT. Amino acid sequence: CASSSPETGRTEAFF.

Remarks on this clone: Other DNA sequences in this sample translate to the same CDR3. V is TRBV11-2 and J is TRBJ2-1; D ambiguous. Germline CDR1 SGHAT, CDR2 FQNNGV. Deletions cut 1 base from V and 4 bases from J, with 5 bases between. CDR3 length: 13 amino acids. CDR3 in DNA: TGTGCCAGCAGCTTAGCCGTATACAATGAGCAGTTCTTC. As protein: CASSLAVYNEQFF.

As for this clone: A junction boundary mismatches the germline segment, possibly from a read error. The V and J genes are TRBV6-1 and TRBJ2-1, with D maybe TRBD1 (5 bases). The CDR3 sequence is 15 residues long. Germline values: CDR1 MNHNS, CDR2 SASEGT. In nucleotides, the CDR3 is TGTGCCAGCAGCGAAGCGATAGGGGAAGGTCACGAGCAGTTCTTC. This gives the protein CASSEAIGEGHEQFF.